One sample yielded the 7 T cell receptor beta chains listed below, sequenced in a study of blood T cell repertoires in COVID-19. Sequencing was performed with immunoSEQ multiplex PCR; in TCRdb, only in-frame clones are kept and a portion is missing. The repertoire holds roughly 130,000 clones, 80% to 90% seen once, with 2.3% in the top ten. The source material was PBMCs or T cells enriched from blood (not recorded which). These receptors were collected from a woman in her fifties or sixties who had recovered from COVID-19.

The rearrangement joins TRBV4-3 to TRBJ1-4; 8 positions match TRBD1. This CDR3 is 16 amino acids long. V shed 4 bases and J 7 bases; nucleotides not matched to a gene: 11. Germline CDR1 and CDR2: LGHNA and YSLEER. The CDR3 DNA is TGCGCCAGCAGCCCTGGACAGGGAGGACATAGTGAAAAACTGTTTTTT. This gives the protein CASSPGQGGHSEKLFF.

This clone was seen a single time. The chain has TRBV5-4 and TRBJ2-3; 9 bases align to TRBD2. Germline CDR1 and CDR2: SGHNT and YYREEE (reference sequence). The CDR3 totals 16 residues. The junction had 8 bases not matched to a gene; V was cut back by 1 base and J by 5 bases. The DNA of the CDR3 is TGTGCCAGCAGCTTGATGGCGGGGGGGAATTTAGATACGCAGTATTTT. Amino acid sequence: CASSLMAGGNLDTQYF.

The chain is built from TRBV4-1 and TRBJ2-2; possible D gene TRBD1, 5 bases. V was cut by 2 bases and J by 2 bases, with 12 bases left in between. Per germline, CDR1 MGHRA and CDR2 YSYEKL. This CDR3 has 16 amino acids. The CDR3 bases are TGCGCCAGCAGCCAACGGGCAGGGTCCAACACCGGGGAGCTGTTTTTT. Translating it yields CASSQRAGSNTGELFF.

V is TRBV2 and J is TRBJ1-2; D gene unclear. Germline V gene data show CDR1 as SNHLY and CDR2 as FYNNEI. The CDR3 consists of 13 residues. Between the trimmed V and J ends, which lost 3 bases and 2 bases, there was a span of 7 bases. The CDR3 sequence is CASSEFSNYGYTF. In DNA form, the CDR3 reads TGTGCCAGCAGTGAGTTTTCGAACTATGGCTACACCTTC. The full variable domain, its missing parts supplied by reference TRBV2 and TRBJ1-2, is EPEVTQTPSHQVTQMGQEVILRCVPISNHLYFYWYRQILGQKVEFLVSFYNNEISEKSEIFDDQFSVERPDGSNFTLKIRSTKLEDSAMYFCASSEFSNYGYTFGSGTRLTVV.

On this clone itself: Additional DNA sequences in this sample encode the identical CDR3. The chain recombines TRBV12-3 or TRBV12-4 with TRBJ1-1; no reliable D call. Deletions cut 5 bases from V and 2 bases from J, with 6 bases between. The CDR3 is 12 residues long. The CDR3 coding sequence is TGTGCCAGCAGTCGTACAAACACTGAAGCTTTCTTT. Translated, it gives CASSRTNTEAFF.

The V and J genes are TRBV28 and TRBJ2-1; maybe TRBD1 (6 bases). The V gene's germline CDR1 is MDHEN and CDR2 SYDVKM. The V gene lost 2 bases and the J gene lost 4 bases, with 9 bases spanning the gap. The CDR3 sequence is 14 residues long. This chain's CDR3 is CASSLADRYNEQFF. The DNA for the CDR3 is TGTGCCAGCAGTTTAGCGGACAGATACAATGAGCAGTTCTTC.

The sample holds a few counts of this clone. V and J are TRBV30 and TRBJ1-5; 10 nucleotides match TRBD1. V trimming: 6 bases; J trimming: 7 bases; junction bases outside the gene matches: 9. The CDR3 is made up of 14 amino acids. Germline CDR1 GTSNPN, CDR2 SVGIG (reference sequence). This CDR3 reads CACDPGQGNQPQHF. The CDR3 bases are TGTGCCTGCGACCCGGGACAGGGGAACCAGCCCCAGCATTTT. Using reference TRBV30 and TRBJ1-5 for the parts outside the CDR3, the full variable domain is SQTIHQWPATLVQPVGSPLSLECTVEGTSNPNLYWYRQAAGRGLQLLFYSVGIGQISSEVPQNLSASRPQDRQFILSSKKLLLSDSGFYLCACDPGQGNQPQHFGDGTRLSIL.